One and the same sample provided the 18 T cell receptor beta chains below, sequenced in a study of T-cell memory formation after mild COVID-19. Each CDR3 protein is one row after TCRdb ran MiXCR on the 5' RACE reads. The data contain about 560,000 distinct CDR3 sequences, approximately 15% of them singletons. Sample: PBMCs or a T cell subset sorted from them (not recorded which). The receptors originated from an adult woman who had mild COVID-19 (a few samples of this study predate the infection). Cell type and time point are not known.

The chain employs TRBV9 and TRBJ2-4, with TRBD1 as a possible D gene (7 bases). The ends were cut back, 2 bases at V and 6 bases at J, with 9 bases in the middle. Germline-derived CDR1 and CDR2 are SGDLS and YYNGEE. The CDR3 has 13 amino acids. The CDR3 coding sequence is TGTGCCAGCAGCGTTCAGGGGGGAAACATTCAGTACTTC. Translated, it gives CASSVQGGNIQYF.

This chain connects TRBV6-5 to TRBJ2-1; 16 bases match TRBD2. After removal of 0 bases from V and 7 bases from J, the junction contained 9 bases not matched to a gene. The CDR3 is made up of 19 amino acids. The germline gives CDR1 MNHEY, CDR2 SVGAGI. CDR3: CASSYSKGLAGGPRNEQFF. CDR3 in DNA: TGTGCCAGCAGTTACTCGAAGGGACTAGCGGGAGGGCCACGGAATGAGCAGTTCTTC.

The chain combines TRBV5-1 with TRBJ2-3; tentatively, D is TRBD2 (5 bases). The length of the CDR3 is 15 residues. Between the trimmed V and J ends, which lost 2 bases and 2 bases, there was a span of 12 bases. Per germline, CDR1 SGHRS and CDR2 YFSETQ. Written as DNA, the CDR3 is TGCGCCAGCAGCTTAGACTCGACTAACACAGATACGCAGTATTTT. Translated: CASSLDSTNTDTQYF. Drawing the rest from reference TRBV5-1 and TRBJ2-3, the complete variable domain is KAGVTQTPRYLIKTRGQQVTLSCSPISGHRSVSWYQQTPGQGLQFLFEYFSETQRNKGNFPGRFSGRQFSNSRSEMNVSTLELGDSALYLCASSLDSTNTDTQYFGPGTRLTVL.

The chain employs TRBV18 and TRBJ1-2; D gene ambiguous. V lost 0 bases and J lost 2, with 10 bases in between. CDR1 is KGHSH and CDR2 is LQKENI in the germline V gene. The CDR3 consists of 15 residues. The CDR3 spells CASSPPSGQNYGYTF. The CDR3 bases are TGTGCCAGCTCACCACCGAGTGGGCAGAACTATGGCTACACCTTC.

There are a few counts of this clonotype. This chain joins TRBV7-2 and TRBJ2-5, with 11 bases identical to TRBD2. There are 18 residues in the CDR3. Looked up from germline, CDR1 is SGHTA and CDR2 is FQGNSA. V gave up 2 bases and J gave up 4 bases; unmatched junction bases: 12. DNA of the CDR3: TGTGCCAGCAGCTTAACACTAGCGGGAGCTTTAGTGGGAGAGACCCAGTACTTC. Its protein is CASSLTLAGALVGETQYF.

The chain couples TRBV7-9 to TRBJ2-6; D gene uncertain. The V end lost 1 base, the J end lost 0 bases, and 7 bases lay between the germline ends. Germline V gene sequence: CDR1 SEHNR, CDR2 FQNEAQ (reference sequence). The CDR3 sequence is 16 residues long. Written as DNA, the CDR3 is TGTGCCAGCAGCTTAGATCCCGACTCTGGGGCCAACGTCCTGACTTTC. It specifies CASSLDPDSGANVLTF.

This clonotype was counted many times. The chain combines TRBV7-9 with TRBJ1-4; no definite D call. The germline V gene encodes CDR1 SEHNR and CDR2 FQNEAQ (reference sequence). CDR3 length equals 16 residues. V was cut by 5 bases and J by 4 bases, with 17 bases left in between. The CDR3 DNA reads TGTGCCAGCAGCCCATTTAGTTCCGACCTTAATGAAAAACTGTTTTTT. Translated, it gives CASSPFSSDLNEKLFF. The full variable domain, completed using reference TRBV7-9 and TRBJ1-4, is DTGVSQNPRHKITKRGQNVTFRCDPISEHNRLYWYRQTLGQGPEFLTYFQNEAQLEKSRLLSDRFSAERPKGSFSTLEIQRTEQGDSAMYLCASSPFSSDLNEKLFFGSGTQLSVL.

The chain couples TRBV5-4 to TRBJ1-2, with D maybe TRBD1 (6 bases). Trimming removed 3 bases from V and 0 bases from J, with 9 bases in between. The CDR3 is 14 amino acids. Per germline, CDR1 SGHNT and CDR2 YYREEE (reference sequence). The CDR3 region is CASSSGTTNYGYTF. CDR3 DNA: TGTGCCAGCAGCTCCGGGACAACTAACTATGGCTACACCTTC.

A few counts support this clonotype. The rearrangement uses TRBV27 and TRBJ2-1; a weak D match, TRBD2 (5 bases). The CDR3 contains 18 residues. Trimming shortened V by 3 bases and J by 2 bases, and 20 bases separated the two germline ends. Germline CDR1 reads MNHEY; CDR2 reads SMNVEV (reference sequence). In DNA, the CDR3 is TGTGCCAGCAGTTTGCTAAGTTTGAGGACTTCAACCTACAATGAGCAGTTCTTC. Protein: CASSLLSLRTSTYNEQFF.

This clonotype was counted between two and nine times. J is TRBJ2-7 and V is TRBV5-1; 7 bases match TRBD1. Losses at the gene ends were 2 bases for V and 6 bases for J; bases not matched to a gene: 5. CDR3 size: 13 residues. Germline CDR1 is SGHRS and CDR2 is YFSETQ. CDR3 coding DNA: TGCGCCAGCAGCTTCAACGCAGGGGGCGAGCAGTACTTC. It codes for CASSFNAGGEQYF. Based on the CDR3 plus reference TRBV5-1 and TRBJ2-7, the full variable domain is KAGVTQTPRYLIKTRGQQVTLSCSPISGHRSVSWYQQTPGQGLQFLFEYFSETQRNKGNFPGRFSGRQFSNSRSEMNVSTLELGDSALYLCASSFNAGGEQYFGPGTRLTVT.

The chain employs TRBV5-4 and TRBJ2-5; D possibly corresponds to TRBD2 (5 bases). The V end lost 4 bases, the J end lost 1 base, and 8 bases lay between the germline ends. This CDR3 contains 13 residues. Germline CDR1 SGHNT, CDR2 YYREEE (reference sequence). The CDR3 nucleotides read TGTGCCAGCAGCCGGGATCCCCAAGAGACCCAGTACTTC. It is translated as CASSRDPQETQYF.

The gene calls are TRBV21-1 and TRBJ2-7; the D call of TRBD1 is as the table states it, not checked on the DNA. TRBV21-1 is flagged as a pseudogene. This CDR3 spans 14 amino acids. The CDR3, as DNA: TGTGCCAGCAGGTACGACAGGGAGGAATACGAGCAGTACTTC. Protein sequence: CASRYDREEYEQYF.

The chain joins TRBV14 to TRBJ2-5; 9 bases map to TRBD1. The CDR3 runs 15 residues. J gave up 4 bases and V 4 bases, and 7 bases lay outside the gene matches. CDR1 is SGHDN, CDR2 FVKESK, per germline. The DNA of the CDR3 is TGTGCCAGCAGCCCCTACAGGGGGCAGGGAGAGACCCAGTACTTC. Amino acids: CASSPYRGQGETQYF.

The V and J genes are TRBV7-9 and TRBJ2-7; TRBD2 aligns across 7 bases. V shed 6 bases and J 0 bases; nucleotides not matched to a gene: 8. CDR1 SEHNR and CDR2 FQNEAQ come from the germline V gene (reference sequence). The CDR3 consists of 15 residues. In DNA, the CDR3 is TGTGCCAGCAGGCGGGCTAGCGGTTTCTCCTACGAGCAGTACTTC. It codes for CASRRASGFSYEQYF.

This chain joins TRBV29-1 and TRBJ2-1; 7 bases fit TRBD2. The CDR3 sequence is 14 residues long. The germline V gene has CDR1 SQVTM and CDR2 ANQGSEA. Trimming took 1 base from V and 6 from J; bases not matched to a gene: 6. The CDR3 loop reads CSVEGEGMVNEQFF. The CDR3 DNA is TGCAGCGTTGAAGGGGAGGGAATGGTCAATGAGCAGTTCTTC.

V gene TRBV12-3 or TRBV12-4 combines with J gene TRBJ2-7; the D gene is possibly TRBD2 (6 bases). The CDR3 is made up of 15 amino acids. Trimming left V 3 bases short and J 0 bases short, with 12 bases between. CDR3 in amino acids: CASSLGGISSYEQYF. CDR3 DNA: TGTGCCAGCAGTTTGGGCGGGATCTCCTCCTACGAGCAGTACTTC.

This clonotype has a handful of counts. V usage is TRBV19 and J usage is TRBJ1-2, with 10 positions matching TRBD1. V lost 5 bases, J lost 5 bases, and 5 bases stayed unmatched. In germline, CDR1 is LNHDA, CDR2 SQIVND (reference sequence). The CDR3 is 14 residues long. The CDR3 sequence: CASSWGQGLYGYTF. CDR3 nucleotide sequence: TGTGCCAGTAGTTGGGGACAGGGGTTATATGGCTACACCTTC.

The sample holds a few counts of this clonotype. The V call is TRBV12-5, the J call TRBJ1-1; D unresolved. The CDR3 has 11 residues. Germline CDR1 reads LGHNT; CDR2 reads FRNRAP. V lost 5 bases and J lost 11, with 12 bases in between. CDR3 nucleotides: TGTGCTAGTGGTCGAAGCTGGGAGGCTTTCTTT. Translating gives CASGRSWEAFF. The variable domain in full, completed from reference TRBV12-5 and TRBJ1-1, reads DARVTQTPRHKVTEMGQEVTMRCQPILGHNTVFWYRQTMMQGLELLAYFRNRAPLDDSGMPKDRFSAEMPDATLATLKIQPSEPRDSAVYFCASGRSWEAFFGQGTRLTVV.